This note documents a single T cell receptor beta chain sequence. Its antigen is not identified. The CDR3 contains 14 residues. J gave up 6 bases and V 1 base, and 5 bases lay outside the gene matches. The germline V gene has CDR1 SEHNR and CDR2 FQNEAQ (reference sequence). Vbeta (60) and Jbeta (13) primers were used in the PCR. Measured with immunoSEQ multiplex PCR; TCRdb has only the in-frame clones, and not every one. The repertoire includes approximately 160,000 clones, about four fifths of them detected once, and 4.5% to 5.5% sits in the top ten. This record belongs to a study of cytomegalovirus exposure and HLA in healthy donors. For the study at large: Findings of an earlier analysis included roughly 110 million unique TCR beta sequences from roughly 200 million T cells. Study-wide results and caveats: Links to common viral pathogens appeared, in a later analysis, for several of the most significant clusters. HLA alleles were associated with 17,000 or so TCR beta sequences in a later analysis at 0.05 false discovery rate.

This chain links TRBV7-9 with TRBJ1-2; 7 nucleotides align to TRBD1. This TCR derives from a man younger than 30 in good health and CMV-seronegative. Source material: PBMCs. The CDR3 region is CASSLDRTGHGYTF. CDR3 nucleotide sequence: TGTGCCAGCAGCTTAGATAGGACAGGCCATGGCTACACCTTC.